The 10 T cell receptor beta chains below were found in one sample sequenced in a study of patients and donors after allogeneic stem cell transplantation. TCRdb processed the RT-PCR reads anew with MiXCR; each CDR3 protein has one entry. The sample lists 900,000 to 1,000,000 distinct CDR3 sequences; roughly 18% were seen once. Sequenced input: blood, either unsorted or a sorted T cell fraction (not recorded which). The source of these receptors is a human donor who was either an allogeneic HSCT recipient or a stem cell or donor lymphocyte infusion donor (not recorded which). It is not recorded whose cells these are; they may come from a transplant donor.

The gene calls are TRBV14 and TRBJ2-1; D is undetermined. This CDR3 is 14 amino acids long. Per the germline V gene, CDR1 is SGHDN and CDR2 is FVKESK. Trimming removed 5 bases at V and 2 bases at J, with 10 bases between. The CDR3 DNA sequence: TGTGCCAGCAGCTATCCCGGAACCTACAATGAGCAGTTCTTC. Protein: CASSYPGTYNEQFF.

This clonotype was seen only a few times. The V gene is TRBV20-1, the J gene TRBJ2-5, with 7 bases identical to TRBD2. Germline-derived CDR1 and CDR2 are DFQATT and SNEGSKA (reference sequence). With V trimmed by 3 bases and J by 7 bases, 5 bases remained unmatched. The CDR3 spans 12 residues. Written as DNA, the CDR3 is TGCAGTGCTAGGTGGGGGAGGGGGACCCAGTACTTC. It is translated as CSARWGRGTQYF.

This clonotype was seen only a few times. The junction does not match germline at one end; this may be a read error. DNA of the CDR3: TGTGCCAGCAGGCAAGCGGCTGAAGCTTTCTTT. This codes for CASRQAAEAFF. The V and J genes are TRBV3-1 and TRBJ1-1; D unclear. The CDR3 loop spans 11 amino acids. Per the germline V gene, CDR1 is LGHDT and CDR2 is YNNKEL (reference sequence).

The DNA of the CDR3 is TGTGCCAGCAGTTTACACGTCACAGATACGCAGTATTTT. The encoded protein is CASSLHVTDTQYF. The chain recombines TRBV12-3 or TRBV12-4 with TRBJ2-3; D gene uncertain. The CDR3 spans 13 residues. V was pared by 2 bases and J by 2 bases, with 5 bases between.

This chain joins TRBV19 and TRBJ1-1; 10 positions agree with TRBD1. The V gene end was trimmed by 3 bases and the J gene end by 3 bases; junction bases not matched to a gene: 1. The CDR3 runs to 14 residues. Per the germline V gene, CDR1 is LNHDA and CDR2 is SQIVND (reference sequence). The CDR3 region is CASSIGTGDTEAFF. Written as DNA, the CDR3 is TGTGCCAGTAGTATCGGGACAGGGGACACTGAAGCTTTCTTT. The whole variable domain, filled in from reference TRBV19 and TRBJ1-1, reads DGGITQSPKYLFRKEGQNVTLSCEQNLNHDAMYWYRQDPGQGLRLIYYSQIVNDFQKGDIAEGYSVSREKKESFPLTVTSAQKNPTAFYLCASSIGTGDTEAFFGQGTRLTVV.

This clonotype was detected a few times. The V gene is TRBV6-6, the J gene TRBJ1-2; TRBD1 is a possible D gene (6 bases). The V gene lost 9 bases and the J gene lost 2 bases, with 10 bases spanning the gap. Germline V gene lookup returns CDR1 MNHNY and CDR2 SVGAGI (reference sequence). The CDR3 has 12 amino acids. The CDR3 nucleotides are TGTGCCAGTCTAACAGGGAACTATGGCTACACCTTC. It is translated as CASLTGNYGYTF.

This clonotype was found a few times. The chain uses TRBV12-3 or TRBV12-4 and TRBJ2-7; perhaps TRBD1 as D (5 bases). CDR3 length: 12 residues. V shed 6 bases and J shed 6 bases, with 12 bases lying between them. CDR3 bases: TGTGCCAGCAGCCAGGACACGGTCGAGCAGTACTTC. Protein sequence: CASSQDTVEQYF.

This clonotype was seen a handful of times. The chain carries TRBV7-6 and TRBJ1-2, with TRBD1 as a possible D gene (6 bases). CDR1 is SGHVS, CDR2 FNYEAQ, per germline. V was clipped by 5 bases and J by 7 bases, with 14 bases between them. The CDR3 loop spans 13 amino acids. CDR3 DNA sequence: TGTGCCAGCAGCCTAACAGGGACCCTTGGCTACACCTTC. Its protein is CASSLTGTLGYTF.

V gene TRBV27 combines with J gene TRBJ2-5, with 11 bases identical to TRBD2. The germline V gene encodes CDR1 MNHEY and CDR2 SMNVEV (reference sequence). The junction had 6 bases not matched to a gene; V was cut back by 5 bases and J by 1 base. The CDR3 runs to 16 residues. Written as DNA, the CDR3 is TGTGCCAGCAGTCCCCGGGGACTAGCGGCCCAAGAGACCCAGTACTTC. Translated: CASSPRGLAAQETQYF.

Many counts were recorded for this clonotype. This chain connects TRBV12-3 or TRBV12-4 to TRBJ1-5, with D hard to call. The CDR3 runs 12 residues. Trimming took 1 base from V and 7 from J, leaving 5 bases between them. The chain's CDR3 is CASSLVFQPQHF. The CDR3 DNA sequence: TGTGCCAGCAGTTTAGTATTCCAGCCCCAGCATTTT.